This is a list of T cell receptor beta chains from one sample in a study of T cells after yellow fever vaccination. TCRdb independently ran MiXCR on the 5' RACE reads; one entry per CDR3 protein. Found here are around 340,000 distinct CDR3 sequences, 8% to 10% of them singletons; the top ten hold more than 15%. The sequencing here drew on PBMCs, taken on the day of the first yellow fever vaccination. These receptors all stem from a man aged 18-30 years who received the YFV17D yellow fever vaccine. The CDR3 runs from the conserved cysteine through the conserved F or W.

j_call | v_call | cdr3_aa
TRBJ2-3 | TRBV6-1 | CASNKLGATDTQYF
TRBJ2-3 | TRBV29-1 | CSVARTEDSTDTQYF
TRBJ1-3 | TRBV12-3/TRBV12-4 | CASSPLTSGNTIYF
TRBJ2-2 | TRBV27 | CASSMDYGELFF
TRBJ2-6 | TRBV29-1 | CSVVVSGANVLTF
TRBJ2-7 | TRBV5-1 | CASSLTWTSSEQYF
TRBJ1-4 | TRBV20-1 | CSSLEGPNEKLFF
TRBJ1-5 | TRBV19 | CASSIDPTGNQPQHF
TRBJ2-2 | TRBV7-7 | CASSLRNTGELFF
TRBJ2-5 | TRBV5-4 | CASSLAPSGVETQYF
TRBJ1-1 | TRBV28 | CASSSWGTEAFF
TRBJ1-1 | TRBV20-1 | CSALRDPGRSEAFF
TRBJ1-1 | TRBV12-3/TRBV12-4 | CASRATGSNTEAFF
TRBJ2-5 | TRBV4-2 | CASSQRQRGETQYF
TRBJ2-6 | TRBV5-1 | CASSHGPGEANVLTF
TRBJ2-1 | TRBV2 | CASSEPGGPWNEQFF
TRBJ2-6 | TRBV28 | CASHSDGSGANVLTF
TRBJ2-3 | TRBV20-1 | CSARDLTGLMTDTQYF
TRBJ1-2 | TRBV12-3/TRBV12-4 | CAIPGEGLYGYTF
TRBJ2-3 | TRBV18 | CASSPAGDSVDTQYF
TRBJ1-6 | TRBV5-6 | CASSLAGTEIFSPLHF
TRBJ2-3 | TRBV5-1 | CASSSTGSPDTQYF
TRBJ2-5 | TRBV6-1 | CASRRGALGETQYF
TRBJ1-4 | TRBV2 | CASSPRAVAREKLFF
TRBJ2-1 | TRBV7-9 | CASSLAGWRGVYNEQFF
TRBJ2-7 | TRBV7-9 | CASSRGGQPREQYF
TRBJ2-5 | TRBV12-3/TRBV12-4 | CASSSWTQETQYF
TRBJ2-7 | TRBV18 | CASSRPSDRGHEQYF
TRBJ2-5 | TRBV29-1 | CSVGGSQETQYF
TRBJ1-6 | TRBV5-1 | CASSISGSPLHF
TRBJ1-5 | TRBV27 | CASSSLGTGTHQPQHF
TRBJ2-7 | TRBV27 | CASSRQGQPYYEQYF
TRBJ2-5 | TRBV3-1 | CASSLQRGGLETQYF
TRBJ2-5 | TRBV12-3/TRBV12-4 | CASSIRQLQETQYF
TRBJ2-1 | TRBV7-2 | CASSLRARTYNEQFF
TRBJ1-1 | TRBV2 | CASSEQGEGTEAFF
TRBJ1-1 | TRBV6-1 | CASGRGASDRDAFF
TRBJ2-3 | TRBV2 | CASNRGGIADTQYF
TRBJ2-2 | TRBV19 | CASKSLEGGELFF
TRBJ2-3 | TRBV7-2 | CASSLARGGPSSTDTQYF
TRBJ2-3 | TRBV1 | CTSSQARGTGDTQYF
TRBJ2-5 | TRBV29-1 | CSVGRFQETQYF
TRBJ2-3 | TRBV6-2/TRBV6-3 | CASSSMLTNTDTQYF
TRBJ1-1 | TRBV7-9 | CASSLATGGGEAFF
TRBJ1-6 | TRBV20-1 | CSASGARKIYNSPLHF
TRBJ2-4 | TRBV2 | CASIRLGAERNIQYF
TRBJ1-2 | TRBV3-1 | CASSQVGQGGYTF
TRBJ2-7 | TRBV11-2 | CASSLGQGGLYEQYF
TRBJ2-3 | TRBV4-1 | CASSQETSTDTQYF
TRBJ2-7 | TRBV7-2 | CASSSGTGYYEQYF
TRBJ2-7 | TRBV12-3/TRBV12-4 | CASRMQGYEQYF
TRBJ1-1 | TRBV11-2 | CASSRLPGTTEAFF
TRBJ1-1 | TRBV5-1 | CASSLGSETEAFF
TRBJ1-2 | TRBV7-6 | CASSLIKGYGYTF